The 25 T cell receptor beta chains below come from one sample, sequenced in a study of T cell responses to AZD1222 COVID-19 vaccine. Profiling relied on immunoSEQ multiplex PCR, and the TCRdb table lists in-frame clones only, not all of them. The data contain around 88,000 clones, about nine tenths of them seen just once; the ten biggest clones take up approximately 7%. Specimen: peripheral blood, collected on day 0 of AZD1222 vaccination. The receptors shown here come from an adult in good health.

The rearrangement uses TRBV3-1 (or the pseudogene TRBV3-2) and TRBJ1-2; possible D gene TRBD1, 5 bases. The CDR3 spans 15 residues. Germline V gives CDR1 LGHDT, CDR2 YNNKEL (reference sequence). Trimming took 3 bases from V and 5 from J, leaving 16 bases between them. The CDR3 DNA reads as TGTGCCAGCAGCCAGAGCAGCCAGGGAATGTATGGCTACACCTTC. It is translated as CASSQSSQGMYGYTF.

The V gene is TRBV19, the J gene TRBJ2-7; D is possibly TRBD2 (5 bases). Germline V gives CDR1 LNHDA, CDR2 SQIVND (reference sequence). V lost 4 bases and J lost 3, with 22 bases in between. The CDR3 spans 17 residues. CDR3: CASSTPRASGRHYEQYF. In DNA, the CDR3 is TGTGCCAGTAGTACCCCGAGGGCGTCGGGCCGGCACTACGAGCAGTACTTC.

V usage is TRBV9 and J usage is TRBJ1-6, with D perhaps matching TRBD1 (5 bases). The CDR3 runs 15 residues. The germline V gene encodes CDR1 SGDLS and CDR2 YYNGEE. V was shortened by 0 bases and J by 9 bases, with 13 bases between the two germline ends. This CDR3 reads CASSVGGAQGSPLHF. The CDR3 DNA sequence: TGTGCCAGCAGCGTAGGGGGAGCGCAGGGTTCACCCCTCCACTTT.

The chain employs TRBV10-3 and TRBJ2-2; either TRBD1 or TRBD2 may supply D (6 bases each). Trimming pared 6 bases from V and 4 bases from J, leaving 21 bases between. CDR1 is ENHRY, CDR2 SYGVKD, per germline. The CDR3 runs 17 residues. CDR3 loop: CAIRAPTGAPGTGELFF. Here the CDR3 DNA reads TGTGCCATCAGGGCTCCCACGGGGGCCCCGGGCACCGGGGAGCTGTTTTTT.

This clone was seen a handful of times. This sequence joins TRBV6-5 and TRBJ1-1; maybe TRBD1 (5 bases). The CDR3 runs to 13 residues. Germline loops: CDR1 MNHEY, CDR2 SVGAGI. Trimming removed 6 bases from V and 5 bases from J, with 13 bases in between. The CDR3 DNA reads as TGTGCCAGCAGGGTGACAGAAAGGACTGAAGCTTTCTTT. Translation: CASRVTERTEAFF.

CDR3 bases: TGTGCCAGCAGGAACTTAGGACCCCAGCATTTT. It yields the protein CASRNLGPQHF. V is TRBV28 and J is TRBJ1-5; unclear D gene. The CDR3 spans 11 residues. The V end lost 6 bases, the J end lost 10 bases, and 10 bases lay between the germline ends. From germline, CDR1 is MDHEN and CDR2 SYDVKM.

The rearrangement uses TRBV7-2 and TRBJ1-2; TRBD1 might be the D (6 bases). The V and J ends lost 5 bases and 4 bases respectively, with 14 bases between them. The germline V gene encodes CDR1 SGHTA and CDR2 FQGNSA. The CDR3 contains 14 residues. As DNA, the CDR3 is TGTGCCAGCAGCCTCGACAGGCTCTCCTATGGCTACACCTTC. Amino acids: CASSLDRLSYGYTF.

The rearrangement links TRBV28 to TRBJ1-3; D may be TRBD1 (6 bases). Looked up from germline, CDR1 is MDHEN and CDR2 is SYDVKM. Trimming pared 4 bases from V and 3 bases from J, leaving 16 bases between. The CDR3 totals 16 residues. The CDR3 sequence is CASSSTGPPFGNTIYF. CDR3 DNA: TGTGCCAGCAGTTCAACAGGGCCCCCTTTTGGAAACACCATATATTTT.

The genes are TRBV27 and TRBJ2-7, with TRBD1 matching over 7 bases. This CDR3 comprises 12 residues. The germline gives CDR1 MNHEY, CDR2 SMNVEV (reference sequence). V was pared by 5 bases and J by 12 bases, with 10 bases of the junction left unmatched. The CDR3 coding sequence is TGTGCCAGCAGTGAACAGGGGAGACGGCCGTACTTC. It specifies CASSEQGRRPYF.

V is TRBV19 and J is TRBJ2-5, with 7 positions matching TRBD2. This CDR3 is 17 amino acids long. CDR1 is LNHDA, CDR2 SQIVND, per germline (reference sequence). V lost 5 bases, J lost 3 bases, and 15 bases stayed unmatched. This CDR3 is CASSPRGGSGAKETQYF. In DNA form, the CDR3 reads TGTGCCAGTAGTCCCCGGGGAGGGAGTGGGGCGAAAGAGACCCAGTACTTC.

V usage is TRBV28 and J usage is TRBJ1-3, with 7 bases lining up with TRBD1. CDR3 length equals 14 residues. The germline CDR1 and CDR2 sequences are MDHEN and SYDVKM. The J segment lost 3 bases and the V segment lost 6 bases, leaving 5 bases of the junction unmatched. CDR3 loop: CASSPTGYGNTIYF. As DNA, the CDR3 is TGTGCCAGCAGCCCGACAGGGTATGGAAACACCATATATTTT.

This sequence joins TRBV6-5 and TRBJ1-5; D gene unclear. Germline CDR1 and CDR2: MNHEY and SVGAGI. Deletions cut 5 bases from V and 3 bases from J, with 14 bases between. This CDR3 is 15 amino acids long. The chain's CDR3 is CASSPHVGYNQPQHF. The CDR3 region has the DNA TGTGCCAGCAGTCCTCATGTAGGCTACAATCAGCCCCAGCATTTT.

The rearrangement uses TRBV5-1 and TRBJ1-1, with TRBD1 matching over 12 bases. Germline V gives CDR1 SGHRS, CDR2 YFSETQ. This CDR3 is built from 14 residues. The ends lost 4 bases at V and 8 bases at J; junction bases unmatched: 6. As DNA, the CDR3 is TGCGCCAGCAGCAAGGGACAGGGGGCGTCAGAAGCTTTCTTT. It specifies CASSKGQGASEAFF.

The chain combines TRBV27 with TRBJ2-2; the D is unclear. This CDR3 has 14 residues. Trimming removed 6 bases at V and 3 bases at J, with 11 bases between. Germline CDR1 and CDR2: MNHEY and SMNVEV (reference sequence). In nucleotides, the CDR3 is TGTGCCAGCAGAAAAGGGCTTGACACCGGGGAGCTGTTTTTT. Encoded protein: CASRKGLDTGELFF.

The J gene is TRBJ2-5, the V gene TRBV19; unclear D gene. Germline CDR1 LNHDA, CDR2 SQIVND (reference sequence). Between the trimmed V and J ends, which lost 6 bases and 2 bases, there was a span of 10 bases. The CDR3 runs to 13 residues. In DNA, the CDR3 is TGTGCCAGTAGCAGGAGTCGACAAGAGACCCAGTACTTC. Its translation: CASSRSRQETQYF.

V gene TRBV5-1 combines with J gene TRBJ1-1, with a weak D call TRBD1 (6 bases). The V end was cut by 4 bases, the J end by 6 bases, with 19 bases between. This CDR3 region has 15 residues. Germline CDR1 SGHRS, CDR2 YFSETQ. CDR3 nucleotide sequence: TGCGCCAGCAGCCCAGCTGACAGGCTAAGATCTGAAGCTTTCTTT. The encoded protein is CASSPADRLRSEAFF.

This rearrangement joins TRBV21-1 to TRBJ1-2. TRBV21-1 is classified as a pseudogene. This CDR3 is 17 amino acids long. As DNA, the CDR3 is TGTGCCAGCAGCAACGCCCGCCTCCGGGACCCAGGCGATGGCTACACCTTC. This codes for CASSNARLRDPGDGYTF.

This clone was seen once. The chain employs TRBV11-2 and TRBJ1-1; D is uncertain. Germline V lookup: CDR1 SGHAT, CDR2 FQNNGV. V was cut by 3 bases and J by 5 bases, with 10 bases left in between. The length of the CDR3 is 13 residues. The DNA of the CDR3 is TGTGCCAGCAGCTTGAGGGTCAAAACTGAAGCTTTCTTT. Its protein product is CASSLRVKTEAFF.

The V and J genes are TRBV9 and TRBJ1-2; D unclear. CDR3 size: 12 residues. Germline V gene data show CDR1 as SGDLS and CDR2 as YYNGEE. The V end lost 3 bases, the J end lost 8 bases, and 11 bases lay between the germline ends. The DNA for the CDR3 is TGTGCCAGCAGCGGCCGAGTGGGCGGCTACACCTTC. This gives the protein CASSGRVGGYTF.

The V gene is TRBV19, the J gene TRBJ2-7; 9 bases are shared with TRBD1. The CDR3 length is 14 residues. Germline CDR1 reads LNHDA; CDR2 reads SQIVND (reference sequence). Germline trimming cut 9 bases from V and 1 base from J; bases unmatched to any gene: 7. The CDR3 sequence: CASMDRGRSYEQYF. Written as DNA, the CDR3 is TGTGCCAGCATGGACAGGGGCCGTTCCTACGAGCAGTACTTC.

V usage is TRBV20-1 and J usage is TRBJ1-4, with D perhaps TRBD1 (5 bases). Trimming removed 3 bases from V and 4 bases from J, with 12 bases in between. The V gene's germline CDR1 is DFQATT and CDR2 SNEGSKA (reference sequence). The CDR3 spans 14 residues. In DNA, the CDR3 is TGCAGTGCTAGTAATGGGGCCCTTAATGAAAAACTGTTTTTT. Translation gives CSASNGALNEKLFF.

The chain couples TRBV19 to TRBJ2-1; a possible D gene is TRBD1 (5 bases). The CDR3 runs 12 residues. Germline CDR1 reads LNHDA; CDR2 reads SQIVND (reference sequence). Trimming pared 5 bases from V and 7 bases from J, leaving 9 bases between. CDR3 sequence reads: CASSLRQNEQFF. Here the CDR3 DNA reads TGTGCCAGTAGTCTCAGACAGAATGAGCAGTTCTTC.

The CDR3: CASSLQGAGNEKLFF. In nucleotides, the CDR3 is TGTGCCAGCAGCCTCCAGGGTGCGGGTAATGAAAAACTGTTTTTT. The gene calls are TRBV5-8 and TRBJ1-4, with TRBD1 as a possible D gene (5 bases). Germline CDR1 reads SGHTS; CDR2 reads YDEGEE. Trimming took off 4 bases at V and 4 bases at J, with 14 bases between the two ends. This CDR3 contains 15 residues.

The chain combines TRBV5-4 with TRBJ2-2; maybe TRBD2 (5 bases). Trimming cost V 8 bases and J 1 base, with 18 bases left between them. CDR1 is SGHNT and CDR2 is YYREEE in the germline V gene (reference sequence). The CDR3 is 16 amino acids. The CDR3 protein is CASTAQGGRNTGELFF. In nucleotides, the CDR3 is TGTGCCAGTACGGCGCAAGGAGGAAGGAACACCGGGGAGCTGTTTTTT.

In DNA form, the CDR3 reads TGTGCCAGCACTTTAGCGGGGGGCTCCTACGAGCAGTACTTC. Protein: CASTLAGGSYEQYF. J is TRBJ2-7 and V is TRBV6-6, with TRBD2 matching over 10 bases. The CDR3 sequence is 14 residues long. CDR1 and CDR2 (germline): MNHNY, SVGAGI (reference sequence). The trim removed 7 bases at V and 0 bases at J, leaving 3 bases unmatched.